The source of this T cell receptor beta chain is a study of blood T cell repertoires in COVID-19. About the research overall: Specimens from acute and convalescent COVID-19 originated in the United States, Italy and Spain. PBMCs, B-cell-depleted T cells, or T cells were the source of the cDNA or gDNA that made up the material.

Per the original methods: Counts of nucleated cells, estimated from reference gene primer amplification, were obtained. The table came from immunoSEQ multiplex PCR; TCRdb's copy has only in-frame clones and leaves some out. D and trimming come from the DNA, and the V and J calls and clone size come from that table. Among approximately 160,000 clones listed, roughly four fifths were seen once. The sequencing input was peripheral blood. The receptor's source is a human donor in a cohort sampled during active COVID-19.

DNA of the CDR3: TGCAGCGTTGTGGGACAGAGCAATCAGCCCCAGCATTTT. Protein: CSVVGQSNQPQHF. This chain connects TRBV29-1 to TRBJ1-5; 7 nucleotides align to TRBD1. The junction had 1 base not matched to a gene; V was cut back by 4 bases and J by 1 base. CDR3 length: 13 amino acids. Germline V CDR1 and CDR2: SQVTM, ANQGSEA.